Listed below are T cell receptor beta chains from one sample, sequenced in a study of blood T cell repertoires in COVID-19. This table comes from immunoSEQ multiplex PCR, and its TCRdb copy is limited to in-frame clones, with some not included. The data show some 120,000 clones, with roughly 90% seen just once and about 4.5% held by the top ten. The sample taken for sequencing was peripheral blood. These receptors were taken from a man aged 55 to 70 with COVID-19, enrolled during active disease. Each CDR3 is given without its conserved first and last residue. Expanded clones are given a class, and other clones once, few, many or no size at all.

V | length | size | CDR3
TRBV7-9 | 11 | once | ASSGGFSYEQY
TRBV28 | 12 | NA | ASSFRREKDEQF
TRBV21-1 | 15 | NA | ASSTREGLPPYNEQF
TRBV5-4 | 13 | NA | ASSPATGGDYGYT
TRBV10-1 | 15 | NA | ASSESLGGPGVNEQF
TRBV5-1 | 14 | NA | ASSWGLLGGNEKLF
TRBV5-1 | 11 | NA | ASGRTGAAEAF
TRBV10-3 | 11 | NA | AITHELSYEQY
TRBV13 | 13 | NA | ASNNIDGTSSEAF
TRBV12-3/TRBV12-4 | 11 | once | ASSFQERTEAF
TRBV19 | 11 | NA | ASSIDGGNTIY
TRBV11-2 | 11 | few | ASSFQGNTEAF
TRBV24-1 | 11 | once | ATSDPGHFEAF
TRBV28 | 10 | NA | ASREGDDEQY
TRBV11-3 | 11 | NA | ASSLDKNTEAF
TRBV6-4 | 11 | NA | ASSDSRGTEAF
TRBV3-1/TRBV3-2 | 13 | NA | ASTLREAPYNEQF
TRBV6-5 | 12 | many | ASTDRVIGNTIY
TRBV2 | 13 | NA | ASSDNRGGVDTQY
TRBV7-3 | 11 | NA | ASSTDRGQPQH
TRBV5-8 | 10 | NA | ASSFPDRVQY
TRBV20-1 | 10 | NA | SASSPYYEQY
TRBV3-1/TRBV3-2 | 14 | NA | ASSQRTSGVYNEQF
TRBV19 | 13 | NA | ASSIGTEGVYEQY
TRBV18 | 12 | NA | ASSLKSSGNTIY
TRBV7-8 | 11 | NA | ASSQRTRTEAF
TRBV3-1/TRBV3-2 | 11 | once | ASSDQGTGELF
TRBV28 | 12 | NA | ASSPHLGDSEAF
TRBV28 | 12 | NA | ASLAGEYTGELF
TRBV3-1/TRBV3-2 | 12 | NA | ASSQDAGGDGYT
TRBV3-1/TRBV3-2 | 15 | NA | ASSQDKGAGSYNEQF
TRBV7-3 | 11 | NA | ASSLQGYNEQF
TRBV19 | 11 | NA | ASRGTVTDTQY
TRBV19 | 13 | NA | ASSIGGGQGSEQF
TRBV24-1 | 14 | NA | ATSAAWGQGAYEQY